Presented here are 21 T cell receptor beta chains from one specimen sequenced in a study of identical twins. Each CDR3 protein is one row after TCRdb ran MiXCR on the 5' RACE reads. This table holds roughly 480,000 distinct CDR3 sequences, 20% to 25% found once. Another study also made use of these data, one on T cells expressing NK-cell markers.

The sequencing sample was made of CD4+ T cells sorted from blood. The receptors were sampled from a woman between 18 and 30 years old in good health.

The chain carries TRBV11-2 and TRBJ1-5; D might be TRBD1 (5 bases). Germline-derived CDR1 and CDR2 are SGHAT and FQNNGV. This CDR3 comprises 15 residues. Trimming pared 1 base from V and 2 bases from J, leaving 9 bases between. The CDR3 loop reads CASSLGRGGNQPQHF. The CDR3 nucleotides read TGTGCCAGCAGCTTAGGTAGGGGAGGCAATCAGCCCCAGCATTTT.

V usage is TRBV5-1 and J usage is TRBJ2-1; D is undetermined. Germline V lookup: CDR1 SGHRS, CDR2 YFSETQ. The CDR3 contains 13 residues. V shed 4 bases and J shed 5 bases, with 10 bases lying between them. The CDR3 DNA follows: TGCGCCAGCAGCCCGGACCCCGACAATGAGCAGTTCTTC. It translates to CASSPDPDNEQFF. The whole variable domain, remainder taken from reference TRBV5-1 and TRBJ2-1, is KAGVTQTPRYLIKTRGQQVTLSCSPISGHRSVSWYQQTPGQGLQFLFEYFSETQRNKGNFPGRFSGRQFSNSRSEMNVSTLELGDSALYLCASSPDPDNEQFFGPGTRLTVL.

This clonotype turned up a few times. The rearrangement joins TRBV9 to TRBJ2-3; TRBD2 matches 13 bases. Germline-derived CDR1 and CDR2 are SGDLS and YYNGEE. Trimming cost V 0 bases and J 8 bases; bases outside gene matches: 3. This CDR3 has 15 amino acids. CDR3 protein: CASSVGLAGGVTQYF. The CDR3, as DNA: TGTGCCAGCAGCGTAGGACTAGCGGGAGGAGTTACGCAGTATTTT.

This clonotype showed up just a few times. The gene calls are TRBV6-1 and TRBJ1-1, with TRBD1 identical over 7 bases. Germline assignment: CDR1 MNHNS and CDR2 SASEGT. V gave up 8 bases and J gave up 0 bases; unmatched junction bases: 12. This CDR3 has 16 residues. For the CDR3, the DNA is TGTGCCAGCTTCCCAGCCGGGACAGCGTTGAACACTGAAGCTTTCTTT. Protein: CASFPAGTALNTEAFF.

The rearrangement links TRBV2 to TRBJ2-2; D gene unclear. Trimming shortened V by 5 bases and J by 5 bases, and 12 bases separated the two germline ends. The CDR3 is 14 residues long. The V gene's germline CDR1 is SNHLY and CDR2 FYNNEI. Here the CDR3 DNA reads TGTGCCAGCAGTAATGAAGGGTGGACCGGGGAGCTGTTTTTT. This translates into CASSNEGWTGELFF.

The chain combines TRBV7-2 with TRBJ1-5, with no clear D. This CDR3 contains 13 residues. Germline lookup yields CDR1 SGHTA and CDR2 FQGNSA. Between the trimmed V and J ends, which lost 5 bases and 7 bases, there was a span of 12 bases. CDR3 loop: CASSLKVDQPQHF. The CDR3 coding sequence is TGTGCCAGCAGCCTCAAGGTAGACCAGCCCCAGCATTTT.

This clonotype was recorded a few times. The rearrangement uses TRBV12-3 or TRBV12-4 and TRBJ1-3; D not resolved. The CDR3 contains 15 residues. Trimming left V 2 bases short and J 2 bases short, with 10 bases between. This CDR3 is CASSLMSGAGNTIYF. The CDR3 DNA sequence: TGTGCCAGCAGTTTAATGAGCGGGGCTGGAAACACCATATATTTT.

The V gene is TRBV9, the J gene TRBJ2-1; D gene unclear. CDR1 SGDLS and CDR2 YYNGEE come from the germline V gene. V shed 6 bases and J shed 2 bases, with 15 bases lying between them. This CDR3 is built from 15 residues. This CDR3 reads CASTLGYNTYNEQFF. CDR3 in DNA: TGTGCCAGCACCTTAGGTTATAATACCTACAATGAGCAGTTCTTC.

This clonotype was seen a handful of times. V is TRBV9 and J is TRBJ2-7; D uncertain. V was clipped by 3 bases and J by 5 bases, with 9 bases between them. This CDR3 is built from 12 residues. CDR1 SGDLS and CDR2 YYNGEE come from the germline V gene. CDR3 sequence: CASSGAGHEQYF. DNA for the CDR3: TGTGCCAGCAGCGGGGCTGGGCACGAGCAGTACTTC.

This clonotype was seen a handful of times. This CDR3 reads CASSLGQGSGNEQFF. CDR3 coding DNA: TGCGCCAGCAGCTTAGGACAGGGAAGTGGCAATGAGCAGTTCTTC. The V call is TRBV5-1, the J call TRBJ2-1; 8 bases are shared with TRBD1. Trimming took 2 bases from V and 6 from J; bases not matched to a gene: 7. Germline-derived CDR1 and CDR2 are SGHRS and YFSETQ. The CDR3 consists of 15 residues.

V gene TRBV20-1 combines with J gene TRBJ2-3; 12 positions agree with TRBD2. The CDR3 contains 16 residues. CDR1 and CDR2 from the germline V gene are DFQATT and SNEGSKA (reference sequence). The V gene end was trimmed by 6 bases and the J gene end by 7 bases; junction bases not matched to a gene: 14. CDR3 in amino acids: CSAPKRTSGAVNTQYF. CDR3 DNA: TGCAGTGCCCCCAAAAGGACTAGCGGGGCAGTGAATACGCAGTATTTT.

The V and J genes are TRBV3-1 and TRBJ1-1; a weak D match, TRBD1 (5 bases). Trimming removed 8 bases at V and 2 bases at J, with 12 bases between. The CDR3 covers 13 residues. Per germline, CDR1 LGHDT and CDR2 YNNKEL (reference sequence). The CDR3 nucleotides read TGTGCCAGCGGAAGGGGAGAAAACACTGAAGCTTTCTTT. Protein product: CASGRGENTEAFF.

The chain joins TRBV20-1 to TRBJ2-4; maybe TRBD2 (5 bases). V gave up 1 base and J gave up 8 bases, with 24 bases separating them. Germline V gene lookup returns CDR1 DFQATT and CDR2 SNEGSKA (reference sequence). This CDR3 has 17 amino acids. The CDR3 sequence is CSARAANRAPLRDIQYF. The DNA of the CDR3 is TGCAGTGCTAGAGCCGCGAATCGCGCCCCCCTGAGGGACATTCAGTACTTC.

The chain carries TRBV5-1 and TRBJ2-1; D remains unclear. Germline lookup yields CDR1 SGHRS and CDR2 YFSETQ. The CDR3 extends over 15 amino acids. V was pared by 3 bases and J by 7 bases, with 17 bases between. CDR3 amino acids: CASSSPAFPDNEQFF. CDR3 bases: TGCGCCAGCAGCTCCCCGGCCTTCCCGGATAATGAGCAGTTCTTC.

This rearrangement joins TRBV5-5 to TRBJ2-6, with 9 bases identical to TRBD1. CDR1 is SGHKS and CDR2 is YYEKEE in the germline V gene (reference sequence). V lost 4 bases and J lost 0; bases outside the gene matches: 8. The length of the CDR3 is 18 residues. The CDR3 spells CASSAGTGWSSGANVLTF. The CDR3 DNA reads TGTGCCAGCAGCGCCGGGACAGGGTGGAGCTCTGGGGCCAACGTCCTGACTTTC.

At least ten counts were recorded for this clonotype. The rearrangement joins TRBV4-1 to TRBJ1-1, with 7 bases that match TRBD1. Germline V lookup: CDR1 MGHRA, CDR2 YSYEKL. Trimming removed 4 bases from V and 3 bases from J; junction bases left unmatched: 14. The CDR3 totals 17 residues. The CDR3 sequence: CASSRGQQIVGDTEAFF. The DNA for the CDR3 is TGCGCCAGCAGCCGGGGACAGCAAATAGTAGGCGACACTGAAGCTTTCTTT.

The CDR3 DNA reads as TGTGCCAGCAGTTTATCACCAGGCGCGGATAAAGAGACCCAGTACTTC. The encoded protein is CASSLSPGADKETQYF. This rearrangement joins TRBV12-3 or TRBV12-4 to TRBJ2-5; D is unclear. The CDR3 has 16 amino acids. The germline V and J ends were trimmed by 2 bases and 3 bases, with 16 bases remaining between them.

The chain links TRBV2 to TRBJ2-7; D possibly uses TRBD1 or TRBD2 (5 bases each). Germline V lookup: CDR1 SNHLY, CDR2 FYNNEI. The CDR3 runs 14 residues. The germline V and J ends were trimmed by 6 bases and 2 bases, with 14 bases remaining between them. The DNA of the CDR3 is TGTGCCAGCAGGAAACGGGACCTCCCCTACGAGCAGTACTTC. It is translated as CASRKRDLPYEQYF.

This clonotype was detected a few times. CDR3 loop: CASSETGGHNEQFF. DNA of the CDR3: TGTGCCAGCAGTGAAACGGGAGGGCACAATGAGCAGTTCTTC. V gene TRBV6-1 combines with J gene TRBJ2-1, with 8 bases identical to TRBD2. The germline V gene encodes CDR1 MNHNS and CDR2 SASEGT. This CDR3 contains 14 residues. The junction had 2 bases not matched to a gene; V was cut back by 2 bases and J by 5 bases.

A few counts support this clonotype. The chain employs TRBV21-1 and TRBJ2-7; the table assigns TRBD2, which was not confirmed against the DNA. TRBV21-1 is given as a pseudogene. The CDR3 has 19 amino acids. As DNA, the CDR3 is TGTGCCAGCAGCAAAGTGAGGACGCCAGCGGGGAAAAGCTCCTACGAGCAGTACTTC. Translated: CASSKVRTPAGKSSYEQYF.

The CDR3 spells CASRRAGPTGANVLTF. The CDR3 DNA is TGTGCCAGCAGGAGAGCGGGGCCTACTGGGGCCAACGTCCTGACTTTC. The chain is built from TRBV12-3 or TRBV12-4 and TRBJ2-6; 7 nucleotides align to TRBD2. The CDR3 spans 16 residues. Trimming cost V 6 bases and J 2 bases; bases outside gene matches: 7.